Below, 31 T cell receptor beta chains from the same sample are listed, as sequenced in a study of identical twins. TCRdb used MiXCR to reprocess the 5' RACE reads, holding one entry per CDR3 protein. Found here are some 1,700,000 distinct CDR3 sequences, around a third of them singletons; the top ten hold 0.25% to 0.3%. The source material was cord blood. Receptors were obtained from a newborn girl in good health.

The sample holds a few counts of this clonotype. A junction boundary mismatches the germline segment, possibly from a read error. The rearrangement joins TRBV2 to TRBJ1-2; TRBD1 aligns across 8 bases. The germline gives CDR1 SNHLY, CDR2 FYNNEI. The CDR3 runs to 16 residues. In DNA, the CDR3 is TGTGCCAGCAGGGAAGCGCAAAACAGGGGGATTAGGGGCTACACCTTC. This codes for CASREAQNRGIRGYTF.

This sequence joins TRBV11-2 and TRBJ2-5, with 13 nucleotides matching TRBD2. CDR1 and CDR2 (germline): SGHAT, FQNNGV. The CDR3 totals 15 residues. V was pared by 6 bases and J by 5 bases, with 6 bases of the junction left unmatched. This CDR3 reads CASRSGTSGVETQYF. CDR3 sequence (DNA): TGTGCCAGCAGGTCCGGGACTAGCGGGGTCGAGACCCAGTACTTC. Based on the CDR3 plus reference TRBV11-2 and TRBJ2-5, the full variable domain is EAGVAQSPRYKIIEKRQSVAFWCNPISGHATLYWYQQILGQGPKLLIQFQNNGVVDDSQLPKDRFSAERLKGVDSTLKIQPAKLEDSAVYLCASRSGTSGVETQYFGPGTRLLVL.

The rearrangement links TRBV7-6 to TRBJ2-3; 8 bases are a match to TRBD1. Germline CDR1 reads SGHVS; CDR2 reads FNYEAQ. The CDR3 totals 18 residues. Trimming removed 5 bases from V and 2 bases from J; junction bases left unmatched: 15. The chain's CDR3 is CASSPSFFRTGTTDTQYF. The CDR3 DNA reads TGTGCCAGCAGCCCGAGCTTCTTCAGGACAGGGACCACAGATACGCAGTATTTT.

The gene calls are TRBV5-5 and TRBJ1-4; no definite D call. Trimming took 6 bases from V and 0 from J, leaving 9 bases between them. The CDR3 has 14 residues. In germline, CDR1 is SGHKS, CDR2 YYEKEE (reference sequence). CDR3 region: CASIPGATNEKLFF. For the CDR3, the DNA is TGTGCCAGCATCCCGGGCGCAACTAATGAAAAACTGTTTTTT.

This clonotype was detected a few times. This rearrangement joins TRBV20-1 to TRBJ2-3; possible D gene TRBD2, 6 bases. V was shortened by 4 bases and J by 0 bases, with 20 bases between the two germline ends. The CDR3 loop spans 17 amino acids. The germline gives CDR1 DFQATT, CDR2 SNEGSKA (reference sequence). The CDR3 here is CSATRRGSGGSTDTQYF. DNA of the CDR3: TGCAGTGCTACCAGGCGAGGTAGCGGCGGAAGCACAGATACGCAGTATTTT.

In this sample, this clonotype turned up many times. The chain couples TRBV6-5 to TRBJ1-2; D is undetermined. V lost 2 bases, J lost 4 bases, and 17 bases lay in between. This CDR3 is 16 amino acids long. Per germline, CDR1 MNHEY and CDR2 SVGAGI. The CDR3 region is CASSYRATSGSYGYTF. The DNA of the CDR3 is TGTGCCAGCAGTTACCGGGCCACTTCTGGGAGCTATGGCTACACCTTC.

To note about this clonotype: A read error may account for a junction end that differs from germline. The chain employs TRBV18 and TRBJ1-2; 10 bases fit TRBD1. The CDR3 runs to 14 residues. Germline assignment: CDR1 KGHSH and CDR2 LQKENI. This CDR3 is CVSSPGTGDYGYTF. The CDR3 nucleotides are TGTGTCAGCTCACCAGGGACAGGGGACTATGGCTACACCTTC.

This chain's CDR3 is CASSPFDIQVEAFF. As DNA, the CDR3 is TGTGCCAGCAGTCCCTTCGATATCCAGGTTGAAGCTTTCTTT. V is TRBV27 and J is TRBJ1-1; no clear D. V lost 5 bases to trimming and J lost 7 bases, with 17 bases between them. The V gene's germline CDR1 is MNHEY and CDR2 SMNVEV (reference sequence). The CDR3 is 14 residues long.

J is TRBJ2-3 and V is TRBV29-1; 10 bases are a match to TRBD2. CDR3 length: 13 amino acids. Trimming took 8 bases from V and 3 from J; bases not matched to a gene: 5. Germline V gene lookup returns CDR1 SQVTM and CDR2 ANQGSEA. The CDR3 loop is CSLLTSGTDTQYF. The CDR3, as DNA: TGCAGCCTCCTGACTAGCGGGACAGATACGCAGTATTTT.

This clonotype was seen a few times. J is TRBJ2-2 and V is TRBV10-3; no reliable D call. Germline V gene lookup returns CDR1 ENHRY and CDR2 SYGVKD. V lost 4 bases, J lost 6 bases, and 9 bases lay in between. This CDR3 region has 13 residues. The CDR3 loop reads CAISGTDPGELFF. The CDR3 DNA reads TGTGCCATCAGTGGAACGGATCCCGGGGAGCTGTTTTTT.

The gene calls are TRBV3-1 and TRBJ2-1, with 9 bases lining up with TRBD2. Judging by the DNA end, TRBJ2-7 fits better; the J call may be wrong. The germline V gene has CDR1 LGHDT and CDR2 YNNKEL (reference sequence). CDR3 length: 14 amino acids. CDR3 in amino acids: CASSPSGRQSEQYF. In DNA form, the CDR3 reads TGTGCCAGCAGCCCCAGCGGGAGGCAATCCGAGCAGTACTTC.

On this clonotype itself: An end of the junction does not agree with germline; a read error may underlie this. V gene TRBV11-2 combines with J gene TRBJ2-1; a weak D match, TRBD2 (7 bases). Germline V gene sequence: CDR1 SGHAT, CDR2 FQNNGV. This CDR3 is 17 amino acids long. As DNA, the CDR3 is TGTGCCAGCAGCTCCAAGGGGGGGCTAGCGGTGTACAGTGAGCAGTTCTTC. As protein: CASSSKGGLAVYSEQFF.

The chain links TRBV20-1 to TRBJ1-2; weak D call: TRBD1 (6 bases). CDR1 and CDR2 (germline): DFQATT, SNEGSKA (reference sequence). V lost 2 bases to trimming and J lost 4 bases, with 17 bases between them. The CDR3 has 15 residues. CDR3 bases: TGCAGTGCTAGAATTGCGGGGGGCAGGATCTATGGCTACACCTTC. Translation: CSARIAGGRIYGYTF.

The rearrangement joins TRBV2 to TRBJ2-7; D remains ambiguous. CDR1 SNHLY and CDR2 FYNNEI come from the germline V gene. This CDR3 has 11 residues. Deletions cut 6 bases from V and 7 bases from J, with 10 bases between. In nucleotides, the CDR3 is TGTGCCAGCAGACCCCCCTTAGAGCAGTACTTC. Translation gives CASRPPLEQYF.

The rearrangement joins TRBV4-2 to TRBJ2-1, with 14 positions matching TRBD2. The ends lost 0 bases at V and 0 bases at J; junction bases unmatched: 7. This CDR3 has 20 amino acids. Germline-derived CDR1 and CDR2 are LGHNA and YNFKEQ. CDR3 in DNA: TGTGCCAGCAGCCAAGAGCCGGGACTAGCGGGGGTGAGCTCCTACAATGAGCAGTTCTTC. This sequence encodes CASSQEPGLAGVSSYNEQFF.

The CDR3 protein is CSARDRDGYGYTF. The DNA of the CDR3 is TGCAGTGCTAGGGACAGGGACGGATATGGCTACACCTTC. The chain employs TRBV20-1 and TRBJ1-2, with 8 nucleotides matching TRBD1. The V gene's germline CDR1 is DFQATT and CDR2 SNEGSKA (reference sequence). This CDR3 spans 13 amino acids. J was trimmed by 5 bases and V by 3 bases; bases with no gene match: 5.

The genes are TRBV20-1 and TRBJ2-1; TRBD2 might be the D (5 bases). In germline, CDR1 is DFQATT, CDR2 SNEGSKA (reference sequence). There are 13 residues in the CDR3. V lost 1 base and J lost 4, with 8 bases in between. Here the CDR3 reads CSARAWEYNEQFF. In DNA, the CDR3 is TGCAGTGCTAGAGCGTGGGAGTACAATGAGCAGTTCTTC.

The chain joins TRBV24-1 to TRBJ2-2, with TRBD2 identical over 12 bases. Germline assignment: CDR1 KGHDR and CDR2 SFDVKD. V trimming: 5 bases; J trimming: 5 bases; junction bases outside the gene matches: 2. This CDR3 has 15 residues. The CDR3 DNA reads as TGTGCCACCAGTGGGGGGACTAGCGGGACCGGGGAGCTGTTTTTT. Translated, it gives CATSGGTSGTGELFF.

The sample holds a few counts of this clonotype. This chain joins TRBV4-2 and TRBJ1-2; D uncertain. The germline gives CDR1 LGHNA, CDR2 YNFKEQ. Trimming pared 0 bases from V and 3 bases from J, leaving 8 bases between. The CDR3 contains 14 residues. The CDR3 loop is CASSQDSRYYGYTF. CDR3 sequence (DNA): TGTGCCAGCAGCCAAGATTCGCGGTACTATGGCTACACCTTC.

The chain is built from TRBV3-1 and TRBJ2-3; D is undetermined. V lost 4 bases, J lost 0 bases, and 11 bases lay in between. The CDR3 contains 15 residues. Germline CDR1 is LGHDT and CDR2 is YNNKEL (reference sequence). CDR3: CASSPFVTSTDTQYF. DNA of the CDR3: TGTGCCAGCAGCCCATTCGTCACTAGCACAGATACGCAGTATTTT.

This chain connects TRBV4-2 to TRBJ2-7; 8 bases match TRBD2. The germline CDR1 and CDR2 sequences are LGHNA and YNFKEQ. The trim removed 2 bases at V and 7 bases at J, leaving 13 bases unmatched. This CDR3 has 16 residues. CDR3 in amino acids: CASSQLRSGGGNEQYF. The CDR3, as DNA: TGTGCCAGCAGCCAACTCCGAAGCGGGGGCGGAAATGAGCAGTACTTC.

V is TRBV6-1 and J is TRBJ2-3; D is perhaps TRBD1 (5 bases). The V gene lost 7 bases and the J gene lost 0 bases, with 14 bases spanning the gap. The CDR3 totals 15 residues. Per the germline V gene, CDR1 is MNHNS and CDR2 is SASEGT. The CDR3 DNA reads as TGTGCCAGCATCTCGGTCAGGGCCAGCACAGATACGCAGTATTTT. This sequence encodes CASISVRASTDTQYF.

This clonotype showed up just a few times. CDR3 sequence (DNA): TGCAGTGCCGAAGCGGGGGGGAAGACAGATACGCAGTATTTT. Its translation: CSAEAGGKTDTQYF. The chain joins TRBV20-1 to TRBJ2-3; 10 bases are a match to TRBD2. From germline, CDR1 is DFQATT and CDR2 SNEGSKA (reference sequence). Trimming took 6 bases from V and 3 from J; bases not matched to a gene: 6. The CDR3 is 14 residues long.

This clonotype was observed a handful of times. The chain has TRBV24-1 and TRBJ2-2; D may be TRBD2 (5 bases). V was pared by 3 bases and J by 1 base, with 14 bases between. CDR1 is KGHDR, CDR2 SFDVKD, per germline. The CDR3 length is 17 residues. The CDR3 DNA follows: TGTGCCACCAGTGATGGGTCAGGTGGAGGGAACACCGGGGAGCTGTTTTTT. Encoded protein: CATSDGSGGGNTGELFF.

There are a few counts of this clonotype. The V call is TRBV20-1, the J call TRBJ2-1; D is possibly TRBD2 (5 bases). V dropped 3 bases and J dropped 2 bases, with 11 bases sitting between them. CDR1 is DFQATT, CDR2 SNEGSKA, per germline (reference sequence). The CDR3 runs to 14 residues. As DNA, the CDR3 is TGCAGTGCTAGGGTAGCGTTCGCCTACAATGAGCAGTTCTTC. Protein sequence: CSARVAFAYNEQFF.

The chain joins TRBV20-1 to TRBJ2-4; 10 bases fit TRBD2. V lost 5 bases to trimming and J lost 1 base; unmatched junction nucleotides: 5. Germline assignment: CDR1 DFQATT and CDR2 SNEGSKA (reference sequence). The CDR3 has 15 residues. CDR3 bases: TGCAGTGCTGGACAGGGACTAGCGGCCAAAAACATTCAGTACTTC. Encoded protein: CSAGQGLAAKNIQYF.

This clonotype showed up just a few times. The chain uses TRBV5-1 and TRBJ2-7; D is perhaps TRBD1 or TRBD2 (5 bases each). Germline V gene sequence: CDR1 SGHRS, CDR2 YFSETQ. The CDR3 length is 17 residues. The V end was cut by 1 base, the J end by 7 bases, with 24 bases between. The CDR3 spells CASSLWPTGTAKVEQYF. Written as DNA, the CDR3 is TGCGCCAGCAGCTTGTGGCCCACCGGGACCGCGAAAGTGGAGCAGTACTTC.

This clonotype was observed a handful of times. A much larger clone sits a single nucleotide away, making a read error possible. This chain uses TRBV20-1 with TRBJ2-3, with 8 bases aligning to TRBD2. V shed 2 bases, J shed 2 bases, and the junction held 3 bases outside the gene matches. The germline V gene encodes CDR1 DFQATT and CDR2 SNEGSKA (reference sequence). This CDR3 is 14 amino acids long. The CDR3 sequence: CSARPAGVTDTQYF. The CDR3 DNA sequence: TGCAGTGCTAGACCAGCGGGGGTCACAGATACGCAGTATTTT.

The rearrangement links TRBV20-1 to TRBJ2-7, with a tentative D call TRBD2 (7 bases). This CDR3 has 14 residues. V shed 4 bases and J shed 4 bases, with 17 bases lying between them. Germline V CDR1 and CDR2: DFQATT, SNEGSKA (reference sequence). The CDR3: CSAIRRGPQYEQYF. CDR3 sequence (DNA): TGCAGTGCTATAAGGCGGGGGCCCCAATACGAGCAGTACTTC.

The chain is built from TRBV20-1 and TRBJ2-3; perhaps TRBD2 as D (6 bases). Between the trimmed V and J ends, which lost 1 base and 1 base, there was a span of 9 bases. The CDR3 is made up of 14 amino acids. Germline V gives CDR1 DFQATT, CDR2 SNEGSKA (reference sequence). CDR3 nucleotide sequence: TGCAGTGCTAGAGGAATAGCGGGCACAGATACGCAGTATTTT. Residues: CSARGIAGTDTQYF.

The chain uses TRBV12-3 or TRBV12-4 and TRBJ2-1, with D tentatively TRBD2 (7 bases). V was trimmed by 6 bases and J by 7 bases, leaving 16 bases between them. There are 14 residues in the CDR3. CDR3 residues: CASSSRGAGNEQFF. CDR3 bases: TGTGCCAGCAGCTCACGGGGGGCCGGGAATGAGCAGTTCTTC.